This entry concerns a single T cell receptor (beta chain). The germline V gene has CDR1 KGHSH and CDR2 LQKENI. CDR3 length: 16 amino acids. Trimming took 0 bases from V and 5 from J, leaving 11 bases between them. Runs used v3.0 of the immunoSEQ assay and were done at survey level. Sequencing aimed to cover about 35,000-55,000 T-cell genomes per sample. Clones were read by immunoSEQ multiplex PCR, and TCRdb kept only the in-frame ones, dropping some. In the table there are 15,000 to 20,000 clones, approximately 81% of which are singletons. This sample was taken from a study of long-term antiretroviral therapy in people with HIV.

J is TRBJ1-6 and V is TRBV18; D call uncertain. The source of this sequence is a man aged 50-59 years with HIV. Material: unsorted PBMCs, obtained 0.3 years before starting antiretroviral therapy. The chain's CDR3 is CASSPPNQRNNSPLHF. CDR3 sequence (DNA): TGTGCCAGCTCACCACCCAATCAGAGGAATAATTCACCCCTCCACTTT. The full variable domain, in which reference TRBV18 and TRBJ1-6 provide the parts outside the CDR3, is NAGVMQNPRHLVRRRGQEARLRCSPMKGHSHVYWYRQLPEEGLKFMVYLQKENIIDESGMPKERFSAEFPKEGPSILRIQQVVRGDSAAYFCASSPPNQRNNSPLHFGNGTRLTVT.